This TCR beta chain comes out of a study of PD-1 blockade in classical Hodgkin lymphoma. Whole-study context: Patients got intravenous nivolumab 3 mg/kg every 2 weeks.

For this clone: The antigen remains undetermined.

In every patient, relapse followed autologous stem cell transplantation, while exposure to brentuximab vedotin differed. Study-level results: Partial responders and progressors had significantly lower baseline TCR diversity.

Germline V gives CDR1 SGHRS, CDR2 YFSETQ. The CDR3 length is 12 residues. Deletions cut 5 bases from V and 5 bases from J, with 11 bases between. Some clones are missing from TCRdb's copy, which holds only in-frame ones; the method was immunoSEQ multiplex PCR. The sample yields roughly 60,000 clones, around 90% seen once. This clonotype was sampled from a human donor with classical Hodgkin lymphoma. The sample in question was peripheral blood mononuclear cells (PBMCs), obtained before the second cycle of nivolumab. The chain has TRBV5-1 and TRBJ2-7; D remains unclear. The CDR3 spells CASSSDQDEQYF. DNA for the CDR3: TGCGCCAGCAGTTCTGACCAAGACGAGCAGTACTTC.